Reported below is one TCR beta chain. Its specificity is unknown. This specimen comes from a study of T cells after posttransplantation cyclophosphamide. Overall study results and limits: Recipient CMV seropositivity and CMV reactivation strongly tracked TRB clonality. TRB overlap between skin or GI tissue T cells and blood was limited.

Only in-frame clones appear in the TCRdb table, and some are missing; sequencing was by immunoSEQ multiplex PCR. The sample includes some 37,000 clones, none of them occurring once. V gave up 5 bases and J gave up 2 bases; unmatched junction bases: 3. The CDR3 loop spans 14 amino acids. The germline CDR1 and CDR2 sequences are LNHDA and SQIVND (reference sequence). The sample taken for sequencing was PBMCs. The J gene is TRBJ2-7, the V gene TRBV19; TRBD1 matches at 10 bases. This receptor was taken from a girl aged 5 to 17 in good health, CMV-negative, and a related stem cell transplant donor. The CDR3 reads CASSPGQGPYEQYF. CDR3 nucleotide sequence: TGTGCCAGTAGTCCGGGACAGGGGCCCTACGAGCAGTACTTC.